These T cell receptor beta chains were read from a single sample in a study of T cells in Graves' hyperthyroidism and ophthalmopathy. One entry per CDR3 protein results from TCRdb running MiXCR on the multiplex PCR reads. The table has about 480,000 distinct CDR3 sequences, 14% seen once. The specimen sequenced was blood. These receptors originate from a woman younger than 35 with Graves' hyperthyroidism. CDR3s include the opening cysteine and the closing phenylalanine or tryptophan. A D gene is named only where the DNA matches it firmly. Size is omitted from some rows. Given values are once, few, many or a class for expanded clones.

DNA,CDR3,size,length,D,J,V
TGCAGTGCTAGAGCACCGGGACTAGCGGGAGGGGGTATTGATACGCAGTATTTT,CSARAPGLAGGGIDTQYF,-,18,TRBD2,TRBJ2-3,TRBV20-1
TGTGCCACCAGTGATTTGCAGGATAGGCAAGAGACCCAGTACTTC,CATSDLQDRQETQYF,many,15,-,TRBJ2-5,TRBV24-1
TGTGCCAGCAGCTTAGGGATGGTGGGCTGGGGCTACACCTTC,CASSLGMVGWGYTF,-,14,-,TRBJ1-2,TRBV11-2
TGCGCCAGCAGCTCCACCACTAGCGGGGGGGGCGCCAATGAGCAGTTCTTC,CASSSTTSGGGANEQFF,many,17,TRBD2,TRBJ2-1,TRBV5-1
TGTGCCACCAGCAAAGCTAATCAGCCCCAGCATTTT,CATSKANQPQHF,-,12,-,TRBJ1-5,TRBV15
TGTGCCAGCAGTTTAGTCGCAGGGTCTCTCTATGGCTACACCTTC,CASSLVAGSLYGYTF,many,15,-,TRBJ1-2,TRBV12-3/TRBV12-4
TGTGCCAGCAGTATCTTGAGACCTGGGCCCCAGCATTTT,CASSILRPGPQHF,-,13,-,TRBJ1-5,TRBV6-2/TRBV6-3
TGCGCCAGCAGCCCGGATCAGGGGACGGCGGAGACCCAGTACTTC,CASSPDQGTAETQYF,few,15,-,TRBJ2-5,TRBV4-1
TGTGCCAGCAGCAACGGACTAGCGGGAGTGGCCAATGAGCAGTTCTTC,CASSNGLAGVANEQFF,once,16,TRBD2,TRBJ2-1,TRBV2
TGCGCCAGCAGCTTGGGGGGTAGCGGCTCACATGAGCAGTTCTTC,CASSLGGSGSHEQFF,-,15,-,TRBJ2-1,TRBV5-1
TGTGCCAGCAGCGTAGTGGGGTCTAGCGGGAGTAGCACAGATACGCAGTATTTT,CASSVVGSSGSSTDTQYF,-,18,TRBD2,TRBJ2-3,TRBV9
TGTGCCTGGAGATCCGGGACTACCTCCGATGAGCAGTTCTTC,CAWRSGTTSDEQFF,-,14,TRBD2,TRBJ2-1,TRBV30
TGTGCCAGCAGCTTAACACTAGCGGGAGGGTACCCTAGCACAGATACGCAGTATTTT,CASSLTLAGGYPSTDTQYF,-,19,TRBD2,TRBJ2-3,TRBV7-2